One sample yielded the 24 T cell receptor beta chains listed below, sequenced in a study of CD8+CD57+ T cells in acquired aplastic anemia. According to the study, genomic DNA was the template for TCR beta VDJ and CDR3 profiling. TCRdb itself ran the reads through MiXCR, one entry per CDR3 protein. This table holds a few hundred thousand distinct CDR3 sequences, 30% to 40% found once. The sequencing input was sorted CD4+, CD8+, or CD8+CD57+ T cells (not recorded which) from PBMCs. These receptor sequences come from a human donor in good health, serving as a control.

About this clonotype itself: Given a much more abundant clone one base away, this may be a read error. V usage is TRBV20-1 and J usage is TRBJ1-4, with D possibly being TRBD1 (5 bases). The germline CDR1 and CDR2 sequences are DFQATT and SNEGSKA (reference sequence). CDR3 length: 13 residues. The CDR3 is CSAREATDEKLFF. The CDR3 region has the DNA TGCAGTGCCAGGGAAGCAACTGATGAAAAACTGTTTTTT.

This clonotype was seen ten or more times. The V and J genes are TRBV11-1 and TRBJ1-4; D may be TRBD1 (6 bases). V lost 2 bases and J lost 2, with 12 bases in between. Germline CDR1 reads SGHAT; CDR2 reads FQDESV (reference sequence). This CDR3 region has 16 residues. Written as DNA, the CDR3 is TGTGCCAGCAGCTTATTAGGAACAGGGACTAATGAAAAACTGTTTTTT. Translated, it gives CASSLLGTGTNEKLFF.

This clonotype was observed at least ten times. V gene TRBV11-2 combines with J gene TRBJ1-3; tentatively, D is TRBD1 (5 bases). Germline loops: CDR1 SGHAT, CDR2 FQNNGV. V was cut by 1 base and J by 0 bases, with 16 bases left in between. This CDR3 is 18 amino acids long. CDR3 residues: CASSLGFGGGGSGNTIYF. Written as DNA, the CDR3 is TGTGCCAGCAGCTTAGGATTTGGGGGAGGCGGCTCTGGAAACACCATATATTTT.

Only a few counts were recorded for this clonotype. The chain employs TRBV11-2 and TRBJ2-1; 7 bases map to TRBD2. The CDR3 consists of 16 residues. With V trimmed by 2 bases and J by 3 bases, 7 bases remained unmatched. Per the germline V gene, CDR1 is SGHAT and CDR2 is FQNNGV. The CDR3 nucleotides read TGTGCCAGCAGCTTAACTGGACCGGGGGGCTACAATGAGCAGTTCTTC. It codes for CASSLTGPGGYNEQFF.

This chain links TRBV18 with TRBJ1-2; the match to TRBD1 covers 7 bases. V lost 6 bases and J lost 3; bases outside the gene matches: 7. The CDR3 length is 14 residues. Germline assignment: CDR1 KGHSH and CDR2 LQKENI. CDR3 nucleotides: TGTGCCAGCTCCCAGGGGGGGCGCGACTATGGCTACACCTTC. Amino acid sequence: CASSQGGRDYGYTF.

This clonotype appeared many times. This sequence joins TRBV19 and TRBJ1-2; 11 positions agree with TRBD1. CDR3 length: 15 amino acids. CDR1 and CDR2 from the germline V gene are LNHDA and SQIVND (reference sequence). V dropped 2 bases and J dropped 7; count of bases not matched to a gene: 6. The CDR3 loop reads CASSITGQGASGYTF. The CDR3 nucleotides are TGTGCCAGTAGTATAACCGGACAGGGGGCTAGTGGCTACACCTTC.

The table lists this clonotype with a few counts. CDR3 DNA sequence: TGTGCCAGCAGGGGAGGACAGGGGGGAACACCGGGGAGCCTGTTTTTT. Amino acid sequence: CASRGGQGGTPGSLFF. The genes are TRBV9 and TRBJ2-2, with TRBD1 matching 10 bases. The CDR3 totals 16 residues. Germline CDR1 reads SGDLS; CDR2 reads YYNGEE. V lost 5 bases, J lost 14 bases, and 18 bases stayed unmatched.

In this sample, this clonotype turned up many times. This chain joins TRBV30 and TRBJ1-6; D is ambiguous. The germline V and J ends were trimmed by 0 bases and 6 bases, with 9 bases remaining between them. CDR1 GTSNPN and CDR2 SVGIG come from the germline V gene (reference sequence). The CDR3 is 14 residues long. CDR3: CAWSVSRTNSPLHF. Written as DNA, the CDR3 is TGTGCCTGGAGTGTAAGTCGGACTAATTCACCCCTCCACTTT. Looking up the rest from reference TRBV30 and TRBJ1-6 gives the full variable domain: SQTIHQWPATLVQPVGSPLSLECTVEGTSNPNLYWYRQAAGRGLQLLFYSVGIGQISSEVPQNLSASRPQDRQFILSSKKLLLSDSGFYLCAWSVSRTNSPLHFGNGTRLTVT.

This clonotype was counted between two and nine times. In nucleotides, the CDR3 is TGTGCTAGTGGCCACCCTTTCGAGAAGCCAGACAATGAGCAGTTCTTC. It encodes CASGHPFEKPDNEQFF. This sequence joins TRBV12-5 and TRBJ2-1; D is ambiguous. The V gene lost 6 bases and the J gene lost 5 bases, with 20 bases spanning the gap. Germline lookup yields CDR1 LGHNT and CDR2 FRNRAP. CDR3 size: 16 residues.

About this clonotype itself: Germline and junction disagree at one end, which may indicate a read error. In DNA, the CDR3 is TGTGCCAGCAGTTTAACTTTTAACTCTGGCTACACCTTC. This codes for CASSLTFNSGYTF. The J gene is TRBJ1-2, the V gene TRBV12-3 or TRBV12-4; D gene uncertain. The CDR3 contains 13 residues.

A few counts support this clonotype. V usage is TRBV5-1 and J usage is TRBJ2-1, with 7 bases identical to TRBD2. V was clipped by 4 bases and J by 5 bases; unmatched bases: 6. CDR1 is SGHRS, CDR2 YFSETQ, per germline. The length of the CDR3 is 14 residues. This CDR3 is CASSSGLEHNEQFF. CDR3 bases: TGCGCCAGCAGCAGCGGACTAGAGCACAATGAGCAGTTCTTC.

The chain employs TRBV20-1 and TRBJ2-1; 9 bases map to TRBD2. The CDR3 runs to 15 residues. Germline lookup yields CDR1 DFQATT and CDR2 SNEGSKA (reference sequence). J gave up 6 bases and V 2 bases, and 8 bases lay outside the gene matches. CDR3: CSARSSGSFFNEQFF. The CDR3, as DNA: TGCAGTGCTAGAAGTAGCGGGAGTTTTTTCAATGAGCAGTTCTTC.

Turning to this clonotype: One base away lies a much larger clone, so this may be a sequencing read error. The chain joins TRBV3-1 to TRBJ1-2; D not resolved. The germline V gene has CDR1 LGHDT and CDR2 YNNKEL (reference sequence). The CDR3 covers 13 residues. CDR3 sequence: CASSQVDRGGCTF. CDR3 nucleotide sequence: TGTGCCAGCAGCCAAGTGGATCGGGGTGGCTGCACCTTC. Combining the CDR3 with reference TRBV3-1 and TRBJ1-2 gives the whole variable domain DTAVSQTPKYLVTQMGNDKSIKCEQNLGHDTMYWYKQDSKKFLKIMFSYNNKELIINETVPNRFSPKSPDKAHLNLHINSLELGDSAVYFCASSQVDRGGCTFGSGTRLTVV.

This clonotype was seen ten or more times. The rearrangement uses TRBV19 and TRBJ1-2, with 9 bases aligning to TRBD1. This CDR3 spans 16 amino acids. The V gene end was trimmed by 6 bases and the J gene end by 7 bases; junction bases not matched to a gene: 15. Germline-derived CDR1 and CDR2 are LNHDA and SQIVND (reference sequence). The CDR3 coding sequence is TGTGCCAGTAGACGGGACAGGGATTACCGCCCTAGTGGCTACACCTTC. Amino acid sequence: CASRRDRDYRPSGYTF.

This clonotype was detected only a few times. This may arise from a read error, as a much more abundant clone is one base away. The J gene is TRBJ2-5, the V gene TRBV6-2 or TRBV6-3; D not certain. The V gene's germline CDR1 is MNHEY and CDR2 SVGEGT. V was cut by 2 bases and J by 4 bases, with 2 bases left in between. The CDR3 consists of 11 residues. DNA of the CDR3: TGTGCCAGCAGTTACGGAGAGACCCAGTACTTC. Its protein is CASSYGETQYF.

This chain connects TRBV10-2 to TRBJ1-6, with D unclear. The CDR3 is 13 amino acids. The V and J ends lost 2 bases and 5 bases respectively, with 4 bases between them. The germline V gene encodes CDR1 WSHSY and CDR2 SAAADI. The CDR3 coding sequence is TGCGCCAGCAGTGAGGGCCATAATTCACCCCTCCACTTT. Translation gives CASSEGHNSPLHF.

This clonotype has only a few counts. This chain links TRBV5-1 with TRBJ1-5; 9 bases line up with TRBD1. Trimming took 0 bases from V and 4 from J; bases not matched to a gene: 2. CDR3 length: 15 amino acids. Germline CDR1 reads SGHRS; CDR2 reads YFSETQ. CDR3: CASSLEGTGNQPQHF. DNA of the CDR3: TGCGCCAGCAGCTTGGAGGGGACAGGGAATCAGCCCCAGCATTTT.

In this sample, this clonotype turned up a few times. V is TRBV11-1 and J is TRBJ2-6; a possible D gene is TRBD2 (5 bases). V shed 4 bases and J shed 0 bases, with 13 bases lying between them. There are 17 residues in the CDR3. The germline V gene has CDR1 SGHAT and CDR2 FQDESV (reference sequence). In nucleotides, the CDR3 is TGTGCCAGCAGCTACTTGGCGGGCCACTCTGGGGCCAACGTCCTGACTTTC. Translated: CASSYLAGHSGANVLTF.

This clonotype was counted a single time. The chain is built from TRBV15 and TRBJ1-4, with D uncertain. The CDR3 spans 17 residues. V was shortened by 0 bases and J by 8 bases, with 19 bases between the two germline ends. Germline V gene data show CDR1 as LNHNV and CDR2 as YYDKDF (reference sequence). The CDR3: CATSRDAPTAKMEKLFF. The DNA for the CDR3 is TGTGCCACCAGCAGAGACGCCCCCACAGCTAAAATGGAAAAACTGTTTTTT. The whole variable domain, remainder taken from reference TRBV15 and TRBJ1-4, is DAMVIQNPRYQVTQFGKPVTLSCSQTLNHNVMYWYQQKSSQAPKLLFHYYDKDFNNEADTPDNFQSRRPNTSFCFLDIRSPGLGDTAMYLCATSRDAPTAKMEKLFFGSGTQLSVL.

A note on this clonotype: This may be a read error: a much more frequent sequence differs by one nucleotide. This CDR3 is missing its conserved last phenylalanine or tryptophan, likely due to a read error. The CDR3 DNA reads as TGTGCCACCAGTGAGGGACAGGGAGACACCGGGGAGCTGTTTTAT. Amino acids: CATSEGQGDTGELFY. The J gene is TRBJ2-2, the V gene TRBV24-1, with 9 nucleotides matching TRBD1. The CDR3 runs to 15 residues. Per germline, CDR1 KGHDR and CDR2 SFDVKD. After removal of 4 bases from V and 3 bases from J, the junction contained 2 bases not matched to a gene.

This clonotype was seen a handful of times. A much larger clone sits a single nucleotide away, making a read error possible. This chain joins TRBV2 and TRBJ2-2; D perhaps matches TRBD2 (5 bases). Trimming stripped 4 bases from V and 6 bases from J, with 15 bases between. The CDR3 extends over 15 amino acids. Germline V gives CDR1 SNHLY, CDR2 FYNNEI. In nucleotides, the CDR3 is TGTGCCAGCAGTGGGTATAATGTGGAGGCCGGGGAGCTGTTTTTT. It yields the protein CASSGYNVEAGELFF.

The chain joins TRBV29-1 to TRBJ1-2, with D possibly TRBD1 on 6 matching bases. V was shortened by 7 bases and J by 2 bases, with 11 bases between the two germline ends. Per germline, CDR1 SQVTM and CDR2 ANQGSEA. The CDR3 runs 12 residues. The CDR3 spells CSEGQMNYGYTF. CDR3 bases: TGCAGCGAAGGACAGATGAACTATGGCTACACCTTC.

The sample holds many counts of this clonotype. J is TRBJ1-2 and V is TRBV6-1, with 7 bases lining up with TRBD1. The CDR3 covers 13 residues. J was trimmed by 8 bases and V by 6 bases; bases with no gene match: 9. CDR1 is MNHNS and CDR2 is SASEGT in the germline V gene. The CDR3 loop is CASRNTGADGYTF. The CDR3 DNA sequence: TGTGCCAGCAGAAATACAGGGGCAGACGGCTACACCTTC.

For this clonotype: At one end, the junction sequence differs from germline, possibly due to a read error. The chain employs TRBV11-1 and TRBJ1-1; TRBD1 is a possible D gene (6 bases). Germline V gives CDR1 SGHAT, CDR2 FQDESV (reference sequence). The CDR3 runs 16 residues. Written as DNA, the CDR3 is TGTGCCAACAGCTTAAAATTAGGAGGGGGGAACACTGAAGCTTTCTTT. Amino acid sequence: CANSLKLGGGNTEAFF.